A single sample is the source of the 13 T cell receptor beta chains below, sequenced in a study of cytomegalovirus exposure and HLA in healthy donors. TCRdb's table, derived via immunoSEQ multiplex PCR, lists solely in-frame clones and lacks some. The sample includes roughly 350,000 clones, roughly 89% of them seen just once. The specimen sequenced was PBMCs. These receptors all stem from a woman younger than 30 in good health and CMV-seronegative.

The chain links TRBV7-3 to TRBJ2-1, with TRBD2 matching over 8 bases. Germline V lookup: CDR1 SGHTA, CDR2 FQGTGA. The CDR3 covers 16 residues. V dropped 5 bases and J dropped 3; count of bases not matched to a gene: 9. CDR3 loop: CASSPWTSPLYNEQFF. CDR3 in DNA: TGTGCCAGCAGCCCGTGGACTAGCCCCCTCTACAATGAGCAGTTCTTC.

The chain has TRBV6-1 and TRBJ1-3; a possible D gene is TRBD1 (6 bases). Germline V gene data show CDR1 as MNHNS and CDR2 as SASEGT. The CDR3 contains 14 residues. Trimming pared 7 bases from V and 3 bases from J, leaving 13 bases between. DNA of the CDR3: TGTGCCAGCATGTTCGGGACAATTGGAAACACCATATATTTT. Residues: CASMFGTIGNTIYF.

This clone was seen just once. The chain recombines TRBV4-3 with TRBJ2-1; 14 nucleotides agree with TRBD2. The CDR3 length is 18 residues. Germline CDR1 and CDR2: LGHNA and YSLEER. V gave up 3 bases and J gave up 6 bases; unmatched junction bases: 10. The CDR3 nucleotides are TGCGCCAGCAGCCAGACGCTAGGGACTAGCGGGAGAGGCAATGAGCAGTTCTTC. Its translation is CASSQTLGTSGRGNEQFF.

J is TRBJ2-2 and V is TRBV18; possibly TRBD1 for D (6 bases). The germline CDR1 and CDR2 sequences are KGHSH and LQKENI. V was trimmed by 4 bases and J by 4 bases, leaving 16 bases between them. This CDR3 spans 16 amino acids. CDR3 amino acids: CASSQNEQGSTGELFF. The DNA for the CDR3 is TGTGCCAGCTCACAAAATGAACAGGGATCCACCGGGGAGCTGTTTTTT.

This clone was found once. The V and J genes are TRBV28 and TRBJ1-4; 7 nucleotides match TRBD1. This CDR3 is built from 14 residues. Germline V gene sequence: CDR1 MDHEN, CDR2 SYDVKM. V trimming: 10 bases; J trimming: 0 bases; junction bases outside the gene matches: 5. The CDR3 DNA sequence: TGTGCCACCCGACAGGGAGCAACTAATGAAAAACTGTTTTTT. Its protein product is CATRQGATNEKLFF.

The rearrangement links TRBV29-1 to TRBJ2-5; 7 positions agree with TRBD2. The CDR3 covers 16 residues. The J segment lost 2 bases and the V segment lost 3 bases, leaving 12 bases of the junction unmatched. Per the germline V gene, CDR1 is SQVTM and CDR2 is ANQGSEA. The CDR3 DNA is TGCAGCGTTGATAGTCCCCTAGCGGAGCAACAAGAGACCCAGTACTTC. This encodes CSVDSPLAEQQETQYF. Full variable domain (outside the CDR3, taken from reference TRBV29-1 and TRBJ2-5): SAVISQKPSRDICQRGTSLTIQCQVDSQVTMMFWYRQQPGQSLTLIATANQGSEATYESGFVIDKFPISRPNLTFSTLTVSNMSPEDSSIYLCSVDSPLAEQQETQYFGPGTRLLVL.

This rearrangement joins TRBV7-9 to TRBJ1-1; no clear D. This CDR3 region has 13 residues. Trimming took 10 bases from V and 10 from J, leaving 22 bases between them. CDR1 and CDR2 (germline): SEHNR, FQNEAQ (reference sequence). The CDR3 nucleotides are TGTGCCACCTCCCCCCAGACACCCCGCGTAGCTTTCTTT. Its protein product is CATSPQTPRVAFF.

The chain has TRBV28 and TRBJ1-1; D possibly corresponds to TRBD1 (6 bases). The CDR3 runs 12 residues. CDR1 and CDR2 from the germline V gene are MDHEN and SYDVKM. Deletions cut 8 bases from V and 2 bases from J, with 9 bases between. CDR3 amino acids: CASPGDNTEAFF. DNA of the CDR3: TGTGCCAGCCCAGGGGACAACACTGAAGCTTTCTTT. The full variable domain, rest sourced from reference TRBV28 and TRBJ1-1, is DVKVTQSSRYLVKRTGEKVFLECVQDMDHENMFWYRQDPGLGLRLIYFSYDVKMKEKGDIPEGYSVSREKKERFSLILESASTNQTSMYLCASPGDNTEAFFGQGTRLTVV.

The chain joins TRBV30 to TRBJ2-7; tentative D call: TRBD2 (5 bases). The CDR3 sequence is 14 residues long. V lost 8 bases and J lost 1, with 18 bases in between. The germline V gene has CDR1 GTSNPN and CDR2 SVGIG (reference sequence). In DNA, the CDR3 is TGTGCCCGGGAAGCGGCCAGGCCTTCCTACGAGCAGTACTTC. It codes for CAREAARPSYEQYF.

The CDR3 coding sequence is TGTGCCAGCAGCAATGGGCCTACAGATCCTTACGAGCAGTACTTC. This translates into CASSNGPTDPYEQYF. V gene TRBV21-1 combines with J gene TRBJ2-7; TRBD1 is taken as the D call from the table, unchecked against the DNA. TRBV21-1 is assigned pseudogene status. This CDR3 is 15 amino acids long.

The chain recombines TRBV5-4 with TRBJ2-2, with D perhaps TRBD2 (6 bases). The CDR3 runs 15 residues. Germline CDR1 is SGHNT and CDR2 is YYREEE (reference sequence). Deletions cut 5 bases from V and 5 bases from J, with 16 bases between. As DNA, the CDR3 is TGTGCCAGCAGTCCGGGCGGGGTTCAGACCGGGGAGCTGTTTTTT. Protein product: CASSPGGVQTGELFF.

The chain uses TRBV9 and TRBJ2-3, with TRBD2 matching 10 bases. The V gene end was trimmed by 0 bases and the J gene end by 4 bases; junction bases not matched to a gene: 17. There are 20 residues in the CDR3. Looked up from germline, CDR1 is SGDLS and CDR2 is YYNGEE. The CDR3 spells CASSVGRGASILAGSDTQYF. CDR3 nucleotides: TGTGCCAGCAGCGTAGGGCGGGGGGCCTCTATACTAGCGGGATCAGATACGCAGTATTTT.

Only one count was recorded for this clone. The chain employs TRBV4-3 and TRBJ2-7, with 14 positions matching TRBD2. The V gene end was trimmed by 3 bases and the J gene end by 2 bases; junction bases not matched to a gene: 15. CDR3 size: 20 residues. Germline loops: CDR1 LGHNA, CDR2 YSLEER. In DNA, the CDR3 is TGCGCCAGCAGCCAGGAACCGGGACTAGCGGGAGAAGTTCATCCCTACGAGCAGTACTTC. Its protein is CASSQEPGLAGEVHPYEQYF.